Listed below are T cell receptor beta chains from one sample, sequenced in a study of CD8 T cells in ankylosing spondylitis. One entry per CDR3 protein, called by TCRdb with MiXCR from the 5' RACE reads. The table includes fewer than 500,000 distinct CDR3 sequences, around 22% detected once. Material: blood, either unsorted or a sorted T cell fraction (not recorded which). The receptors derive from a male donor with ankylosing spondylitis. Both conserved end residues are trimmed from each CDR3.

j_call v_call cdr3_aa
TRBJ2-2 TRBV19 ASSPRWSNTGELF
TRBJ1-4 TRBV5-1 ASSDQPTGSSEKLF
TRBJ1-6 TRBV2 ASSSQQGAYSNSPLH
TRBJ2-5 TRBV28 ASRVGGQETQY
TRBJ1-1 TRBV5-4 ASTPSTVNTEAF
TRBJ2-7 TRBV29-1 SVELIFVEQY
TRBJ2-7 TRBV3-1 ASSQNRGLYEQY
TRBJ1-4 TRBV3-1 ASGDGFSKLHEKLF
TRBJ2-1 TRBV20-1 SVRVEMAGLYNEQF
TRBJ1-5 TRBV12-3/TRBV12-4 ASSLVRGGQPQH
TRBJ2-3 TRBV28 ASSPGGAGTDTQY
TRBJ1-5 TRBV2 ASMKGQDNQPQH
TRBJ1-6 TRBV9 ASSADSDNNSPLH
TRBJ1-1 TRBV5-1 ASSLEAGNTEAF
TRBJ1-5 TRBV29-1 SVEDGGGGNQPQH
TRBJ2-7 TRBV5-5 ASSLAEEQY
TRBJ2-2 TRBV3-1 ASSQKRPDFYTGELF
TRBJ2-3 TRBV5-1 ASSLAVAGEADTQY
TRBJ2-2 TRBV6-2/TRBV6-3 ASSFTSAANTGELF
TRBJ2-7 TRBV6-1 ASTQDWGGQTYEQY
TRBJ2-3 TRBV6-4 ASSDVAGHTDTQY
TRBJ1-5 TRBV12-3/TRBV12-4 ASSPGWAQPQH
TRBJ2-7 TRBV20-1 SAREIAGGVGYEQY
TRBJ1-2 TRBV5-6 ASSAGVPNYGYT
TRBJ2-5 TRBV20-1 SAPAGAERVGETQY
TRBJ1-1 TRBV7-9 ASSPGRRQSEAF
TRBJ2-1 TRBV6-2/TRBV6-3 ASSSVSGAYNEQF
TRBJ1-5 TRBV6-2/TRBV6-3 ASRLNPGNQPQH
TRBJ1-5 TRBV21-1 ASSKGSEKGNQPQH
TRBJ2-1 TRBV7-9 ASSPLTGASEQF
TRBJ2-3 TRBV5-1 ASSLEGTGTDTQY
TRBJ2-5 TRBV5-1 ASSSETSGRVGETQY
TRBJ2-2 TRBV5-1 ASSFTTRGTGELF
TRBJ2-7 TRBV6-5 ASSYGGSYEQY
TRBJ1-2 TRBV15 ATKPDGIGYGYT
TRBJ2-7 TRBV12-5 ASAQPTTSGNKQY
TRBJ2-7 TRBV28 ASRESGGPPSYEQY
TRBJ1-1 TRBV7-3 ASSPGPKDTEAF
TRBJ2-7 TRBV7-2 ASSLVNRGLEQY